This T cell receptor beta chain is drawn from a study of blood T cell repertoires in COVID-19 (dated by TCRdb to the early 2020s). General notes on the study: Samples covering the acute and convalescent phases of COVID-19 were provided by collaborators in the United States, Italy and Spain. The material from the prospective study consisted of cDNA or gDNA derived from T cells, B-cell-depleted T cells, or PBMCs. Deeply sampled blood TCRbeta repertoires from subjects exposed to, actively infected with, or recovered from COVID-19 were included in the dataset. The repertoires were released in a freely available public database meant as a resource for research on the immune response to SARS-CoV-2. The samples were drawn from the first 160 participants of the ongoing ImmuneRACE study and from 950 to 1,500 subjects provided by 6 global collaborators. Sample metadata almost always included a de-identified subject ID, COVID-19 status, age in years and sex. Where available, HLA class I and class II types were taken from metadata supplied by the sample provider and were not determined by assay-based typing.

Participants in the prospective study were aged 18 to 89 years, lived in 20 to 30 United States geographic areas, and enrolled through a virtual design. In the prospective study, cohorts were assigned on the basis of participant-reported clinical history obtained from a screening survey and a study questionnaire. For ImmuneRACE Cohort 3, a participant was defined as recovered based on two consecutive negative NP/OP PCR tests, clearance by a healthcare professional, or resolution of symptoms. In the prospective study, whole blood, serum and a nasopharyngeal or oropharyngeal swab were collected from each participant by mobile phlebotomists. Participants in the prospective study had the option to provide additional blood draws and questionnaires over an approximately 2-month period. Before DNA extraction, prospective study blood samples were shipped either frozen or at room temperature. The immunoSEQ Assay, a bias-controlled multiplex PCR, was used to amplify TCRbeta CDR3 regions from genomic DNA. Regarding the original processing steps: The number of nucleated cells in each sample was estimated from the amplification of reference gene primers within the assay. To quantify the absolute abundance of each unique TCRbeta CDR3 rearrangement, sequence reads were collapsed and filtered. Productive Simpson clonality was computed per sample as the square root of Simpson's diversity index over productive rearrangements. As stored in TCRdb, this immuneACCESS dataset retains in-frame rearrangements with V and J assigned. A fraction of the clones does not appear; measured against another copy, unresolved V genes explain less than half of the discrepancy, and the remainder lacks a known reason. Clone size and V and J calls were adopted from that table, with D and trimming inferred from the DNA. The sample contains more than 400,000 clones, about 90% of them found a single time. About 0.6% of the sample comes from the top ten.

Concerning this clone: Its antigen remains undetermined. No much larger clone exists at a distance of one base, and base qualities are not known. Other DNA variants within this sample encode the same CDR3.

The germline V gene specifies SGHRS as CDR1 and YFSETQ as CDR2. The CDR3 goes from the cysteine to the phenylalanine over 13 residues. Solely the CDR3 DNA is kept, with 39 bases framed from the first base. For this chain, trimming is 2 bases at the V end and 8 bases at the J end, and the number of junction bases without a gene match is 1. Summary of the overall study and its limitations: The quantity of clinical and demographic metadata differed by source and by participant and was supplied without curation.

This TCR came from a man younger than 30 who had recovered from COVID-19. The V gene is TRBV5-1 and the J gene is TRBJ1-4; 9 middle bases align to TRBD1. Sequences were obtained from PBMCs or T cells enriched from blood (not recorded which). The sequenced DNA is TGCGCCAGCAGCTTAGGGACAGGGGAAAAACTGTTTTTT. It translates to CASSLGTGEKLFF.